A single T cell receptor (beta chain) is shown here with its context. The sample comes from a study of OX40 agonist ivuxolimab in advanced cancers. The repertoire was sequenced with immunoSEQ multiplex PCR; TCRdb's copy has only in-frame clones and lacks some. The table includes around 26,000 clones, 85% detected once. CDR3 length: 17 residues. Trimming pared 5 bases from V and 0 bases from J, leaving 17 bases between. From germline, CDR1 is MDHEN and CDR2 SYDVKM. The source of this sequence is an adult with an advanced solid tumor such as melanoma, head and neck, liver or kidney cancer. Sequenced here: CD4+ or CD8+ T cells sorted from blood, sampled in a trial of the OX40 agonist ivuxolimab. The chain couples TRBV28 to TRBJ1-5, with D possibly being TRBD1 (5 bases). In DNA, the CDR3 is TGTGCCAGCAGTATCCCCGGCGGGGCCCTTAGCAATCAGCCCCAGCATTTT. Amino acids: CASSIPGGALSNQPQHF.